The 19 T cell receptor beta chains listed next were all sequenced from one sample in a study of blood T cell repertoires in COVID-19. Only in-frame clones appear in the TCRdb table, and some are missing; sequencing was by immunoSEQ multiplex PCR. The sample contains some 180,000 clones, over 80% of which appear only once. Specimen: peripheral blood. All receptors derive from a woman aged 55 to 70 with COVID-19, enrolled during active disease.

The genes are TRBV7-3 and TRBJ2-3, with D possibly matching TRBD2 (6 bases). The CDR3 runs to 16 residues. Germline V gives CDR1 SGHTA, CDR2 FQGTGA. The V end lost 1 base, the J end lost 6 bases, and 17 bases lay between the germline ends. This chain's CDR3 is CASSLKVTGAMDTQYF. As DNA, the CDR3 is TGTGCCAGCAGCTTAAAGGTGACGGGAGCTATGGATACGCAGTATTTT.

The chain recombines TRBV2 with TRBJ1-1; tentatively, D is TRBD1 (6 bases). This CDR3 is built from 15 residues. CDR1 SNHLY and CDR2 FYNNEI come from the germline V gene. V lost 2 bases to trimming and J lost 1 base, with 11 bases between them. CDR3 nucleotides: TGTGCCAGCAGTGAAATTGGGGGCAGGAACACTGAAGCTTTCTTT. It specifies CASSEIGGRNTEAFF.

The rearrangement links TRBV27 to TRBJ2-1, with D perhaps matching TRBD2 (6 bases). The CDR3 extends over 13 amino acids. Germline V gives CDR1 MNHEY, CDR2 SMNVEV (reference sequence). The V end was cut by 1 base, the J end by 9 bases, with 10 bases between. CDR3 loop: CASSLFREAEQFF. For the CDR3, the DNA is TGTGCCAGCAGTTTATTTAGGGAGGCTGAGCAGTTCTTC.

A single count supports this clone. The J gene is TRBJ2-1, the V gene TRBV30; a weak D match, TRBD2 (5 bases). The CDR3 is 14 amino acids. The germline CDR1 and CDR2 sequences are GTSNPN and SVGIG (reference sequence). V lost 0 bases, J lost 6 bases, and 12 bases lay in between. CDR3 sequence reads: CAWSVAVGVNEQFF. The CDR3 bases are TGTGCCTGGAGTGTAGCGGTGGGTGTCAATGAGCAGTTCTTC.

The chain links TRBV3-1 (or the pseudogene TRBV3-2) to TRBJ2-7; 8 bases map to TRBD1. This CDR3 is built from 14 residues. V lost 4 bases to trimming and J lost 4 bases; unmatched junction nucleotides: 6. The germline gives CDR1 LGHDT, CDR2 YNNKEL (reference sequence). The CDR3 reads CASSRSGQGYEQYV. CDR3 nucleotide sequence: TGTGCCAGCAGCCGCTCAGGACAGGGTTACGAGCAGTACGTC.

The V and J genes are TRBV4-2 and TRBJ2-7; 7 nucleotides line up with TRBD2. CDR3 length: 15 amino acids. Germline assignment: CDR1 LGHNA and CDR2 YNFKEQ. V lost 0 bases, J lost 0 bases, and 2 bases stayed unmatched. The CDR3, as DNA: TGTGCCAGCAGCCAAGATCGCGGGAGCTCCTACGAGCAGTACTTC. This codes for CASSQDRGSSYEQYF.

The rearrangement joins TRBV4-3 to TRBJ1-2; 7 bases match TRBD1. This CDR3 spans 16 amino acids. V shed 0 bases and J 4 bases; nucleotides not matched to a gene: 8. Looked up from germline, CDR1 is LGHNA and CDR2 is YSLEER. The CDR3 reads CASSQDWKGGIYGYTF. The CDR3 coding sequence is TGCGCCAGCAGCCAAGATTGGAAAGGGGGCATCTATGGCTACACCTTC.

The CDR3 coding sequence is TGCAGCGTCCTCCCTTCCTCGGATACGCAGTATTTT. Translation gives CSVLPSSDTQYF. The chain has TRBV29-1 and TRBJ2-3; no reliable D call. The CDR3 loop spans 12 amino acids. V shed 6 bases and J shed 6 bases, with 13 bases lying between them. Looked up from germline, CDR1 is SQVTM and CDR2 is ANQGSEA.

This chain joins TRBV19 and TRBJ2-7; 9 nucleotides line up with TRBD1. This CDR3 has 16 residues. The V gene's germline CDR1 is LNHDA and CDR2 SQIVND (reference sequence). J gave up 2 bases and V 3 bases, and 8 bases lay outside the gene matches. The CDR3 loop is CASSILPGQGTYEQYF. The CDR3 nucleotides are TGTGCCAGTAGTATCCTACCGGGACAGGGCACCTACGAGCAGTACTTC.

The count of this clone is one. The chain employs TRBV6-5 and TRBJ2-3; TRBD2 matches 9 bases. This CDR3 is 15 amino acids long. CDR1 and CDR2 (germline): MNHEY, SVGAGI. Losses at the gene ends were 2 bases for V and 1 base for J; bases not matched to a gene: 1. The CDR3 region has the DNA TGTGCCAGCAGTTACGGGACTAGCCGCACAGATACGCAGTATTTT. Amino acid sequence: CASSYGTSRTDTQYF.

Turning to this clone: The same CDR3 also results from other DNA sequences found in this sample. V usage is TRBV9 and J usage is TRBJ2-7; 11 bases align to TRBD1. J was trimmed by 4 bases and V by 2 bases; bases with no gene match: 2. Per germline, CDR1 SGDLS and CDR2 YYNGEE. This CDR3 is 14 amino acids long. This chain's CDR3 is CASSVGQGGYEQYF. In DNA form, the CDR3 reads TGTGCCAGCAGCGTGGGACAGGGGGGGTACGAGCAGTACTTC.

The chain is built from TRBV13 and TRBJ2-5; 9 nucleotides match TRBD2. The CDR3 length is 15 residues. Germline CDR1 and CDR2: PRHDT and FYEKMQ (reference sequence). The V gene end was trimmed by 3 bases and the J gene end by 4 bases; junction bases not matched to a gene: 6. The CDR3 DNA reads as TGTGCCAGCAGCTTCGGGGTAGCGGGAGTAGAGACCCAGTACTTC. This translates into CASSFGVAGVETQYF.

The chain employs TRBV7-8 and TRBJ2-7; TRBD1 might be the D (6 bases). The CDR3 runs to 13 residues. Trimming left V 5 bases short and J 6 bases short, with 14 bases between. Germline V gives CDR1 SGHVS, CDR2 FQNEAQ. This CDR3 reads CASSPRAGVEQYV. The CDR3 DNA is TGTGCCAGCAGCCCGAGGGCAGGGGTCGAGCAGTACGTC.

The V and J genes are TRBV5-1 and TRBJ2-3; 7 positions match TRBD2. The V segment lost 3 bases and the J segment 0 bases; nucleotides outside the gene matches: 4. Germline V lookup: CDR1 SGHRS, CDR2 YFSETQ. The CDR3 spans 15 residues. The CDR3 protein is CASSSAGSSTDTQYF. The CDR3 DNA is TGCGCCAGCAGCTCAGCGGGGTCTAGCACAGATACGCAGTATTTT.

The rearrangement links TRBV6-5 to TRBJ2-7, with a weak D call TRBD2 (6 bases). Germline assignment: CDR1 MNHEY and CDR2 SVGAGI. CDR3 length equals 15 residues. V dropped 8 bases and J dropped 2 bases, with 19 bases sitting between them. The CDR3 region is CASDLFRREAYEQYF. The CDR3 nucleotides are TGTGCCAGCGACCTTTTTCGGCGGGAAGCCTACGAGCAGTACTTC.

CDR3 nucleotides: TGTGCCAGCAGCCCGCGACAGTTCGGGAGCTATGGCTACACCTTC. Its protein is CASSPRQFGSYGYTF. J is TRBJ1-2 and V is TRBV9; TRBD1 is a possible D gene (5 bases). The V end was cut by 4 bases, the J end by 4 bases, with 17 bases between. The CDR3 totals 15 residues. From germline, CDR1 is SGDLS and CDR2 YYNGEE.

This clone was seen ten or more times. The chain carries TRBV28 and TRBJ2-1; 11 nucleotides match TRBD2. Per germline, CDR1 MDHEN and CDR2 SYDVKM. V shed 0 bases, J shed 0 bases, and the junction held 1 base outside the gene matches. The CDR3 extends over 17 amino acids. CDR3 nucleotides: TGTGCCAGCAGTTTATGGACTAGCGGGGACTCCTACAATGAGCAGTTCTTC. It encodes CASSLWTSGDSYNEQFF.

The chain carries TRBV10-3 and TRBJ1-4, with a weak D call TRBD1 (5 bases). Germline V CDR1 and CDR2: ENHRY, SYGVKD. Trimming cost V 3 bases and J 4 bases, with 6 bases left between them. CDR3 size: 13 residues. The CDR3 region has the DNA TGTGCCATCAGTGAACAGGTTAATGAAAAACTGTTTTTT. Translating it yields CAISEQVNEKLFF.

The chain uses TRBV9 and TRBJ1-6, with TRBD1 identical over 8 bases. The CDR3 contains 12 residues. V lost 3 bases to trimming and J lost 16 bases; unmatched junction nucleotides: 6. Germline CDR1 and CDR2: SGDLS and YYNGEE. The CDR3 DNA sequence: TGTGCCAGCAGCGGCGACAGGGGAAAGCTCCACTTT. This codes for CASSGDRGKLHF.